This T cell receptor beta chain was obtained from a study of tumor-infiltrating lymphocytes in localized non-small cell lung cancer. Some clones are missing from TCRdb's copy, which holds only in-frame ones; the method was immunoSEQ multiplex PCR. The table lists about 29,000 clones, roughly 88% of them singletons. The CDR3 sequence is 13 residues long. Germline assignment: CDR1 MNHEY and CDR2 SMNVEV (reference sequence). Between the trimmed V and J ends, which lost 0 bases and 3 bases, there was a span of 2 bases. The chain carries TRBV27 and TRBJ2-2; D remains ambiguous. This clonotype was sampled from a human donor with non-small cell lung cancer. The sample was lung tumor tissue. The CDR3 loop reads CASSLSDTGELFF. CDR3 DNA sequence: TGTGCCAGCAGTTTATCGGACACCGGGGAGCTGTTTTTT.